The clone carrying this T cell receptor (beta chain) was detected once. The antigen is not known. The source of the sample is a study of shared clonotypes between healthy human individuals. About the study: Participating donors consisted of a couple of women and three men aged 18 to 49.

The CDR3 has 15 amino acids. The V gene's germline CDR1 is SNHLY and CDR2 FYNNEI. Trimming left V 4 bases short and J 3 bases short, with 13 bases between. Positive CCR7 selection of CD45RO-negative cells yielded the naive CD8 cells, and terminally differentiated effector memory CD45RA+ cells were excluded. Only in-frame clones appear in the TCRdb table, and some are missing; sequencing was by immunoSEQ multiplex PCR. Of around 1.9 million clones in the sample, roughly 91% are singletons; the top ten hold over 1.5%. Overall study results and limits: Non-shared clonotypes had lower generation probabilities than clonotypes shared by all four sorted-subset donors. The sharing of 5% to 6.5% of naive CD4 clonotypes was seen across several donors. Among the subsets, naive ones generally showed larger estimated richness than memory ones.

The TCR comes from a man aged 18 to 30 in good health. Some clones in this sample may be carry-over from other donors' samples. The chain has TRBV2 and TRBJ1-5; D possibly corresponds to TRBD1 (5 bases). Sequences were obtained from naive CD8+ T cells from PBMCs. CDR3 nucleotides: TGTGCCAGCAGTGTTTGGTGGGGCGACAATCAGCCCCAGCATTTT. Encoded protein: CASSVWWGDNQPQHF. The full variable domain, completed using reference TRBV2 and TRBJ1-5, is EPEVTQTPSHQVTQMGQEVILRCVPISNHLYFYWYRQILGQKVEFLVSFYNNEISEKSEIFDDQFSVERPDGSNFTLKIRSTKLEDSAMYFCASSVWWGDNQPQHFGDGTRLSIL.